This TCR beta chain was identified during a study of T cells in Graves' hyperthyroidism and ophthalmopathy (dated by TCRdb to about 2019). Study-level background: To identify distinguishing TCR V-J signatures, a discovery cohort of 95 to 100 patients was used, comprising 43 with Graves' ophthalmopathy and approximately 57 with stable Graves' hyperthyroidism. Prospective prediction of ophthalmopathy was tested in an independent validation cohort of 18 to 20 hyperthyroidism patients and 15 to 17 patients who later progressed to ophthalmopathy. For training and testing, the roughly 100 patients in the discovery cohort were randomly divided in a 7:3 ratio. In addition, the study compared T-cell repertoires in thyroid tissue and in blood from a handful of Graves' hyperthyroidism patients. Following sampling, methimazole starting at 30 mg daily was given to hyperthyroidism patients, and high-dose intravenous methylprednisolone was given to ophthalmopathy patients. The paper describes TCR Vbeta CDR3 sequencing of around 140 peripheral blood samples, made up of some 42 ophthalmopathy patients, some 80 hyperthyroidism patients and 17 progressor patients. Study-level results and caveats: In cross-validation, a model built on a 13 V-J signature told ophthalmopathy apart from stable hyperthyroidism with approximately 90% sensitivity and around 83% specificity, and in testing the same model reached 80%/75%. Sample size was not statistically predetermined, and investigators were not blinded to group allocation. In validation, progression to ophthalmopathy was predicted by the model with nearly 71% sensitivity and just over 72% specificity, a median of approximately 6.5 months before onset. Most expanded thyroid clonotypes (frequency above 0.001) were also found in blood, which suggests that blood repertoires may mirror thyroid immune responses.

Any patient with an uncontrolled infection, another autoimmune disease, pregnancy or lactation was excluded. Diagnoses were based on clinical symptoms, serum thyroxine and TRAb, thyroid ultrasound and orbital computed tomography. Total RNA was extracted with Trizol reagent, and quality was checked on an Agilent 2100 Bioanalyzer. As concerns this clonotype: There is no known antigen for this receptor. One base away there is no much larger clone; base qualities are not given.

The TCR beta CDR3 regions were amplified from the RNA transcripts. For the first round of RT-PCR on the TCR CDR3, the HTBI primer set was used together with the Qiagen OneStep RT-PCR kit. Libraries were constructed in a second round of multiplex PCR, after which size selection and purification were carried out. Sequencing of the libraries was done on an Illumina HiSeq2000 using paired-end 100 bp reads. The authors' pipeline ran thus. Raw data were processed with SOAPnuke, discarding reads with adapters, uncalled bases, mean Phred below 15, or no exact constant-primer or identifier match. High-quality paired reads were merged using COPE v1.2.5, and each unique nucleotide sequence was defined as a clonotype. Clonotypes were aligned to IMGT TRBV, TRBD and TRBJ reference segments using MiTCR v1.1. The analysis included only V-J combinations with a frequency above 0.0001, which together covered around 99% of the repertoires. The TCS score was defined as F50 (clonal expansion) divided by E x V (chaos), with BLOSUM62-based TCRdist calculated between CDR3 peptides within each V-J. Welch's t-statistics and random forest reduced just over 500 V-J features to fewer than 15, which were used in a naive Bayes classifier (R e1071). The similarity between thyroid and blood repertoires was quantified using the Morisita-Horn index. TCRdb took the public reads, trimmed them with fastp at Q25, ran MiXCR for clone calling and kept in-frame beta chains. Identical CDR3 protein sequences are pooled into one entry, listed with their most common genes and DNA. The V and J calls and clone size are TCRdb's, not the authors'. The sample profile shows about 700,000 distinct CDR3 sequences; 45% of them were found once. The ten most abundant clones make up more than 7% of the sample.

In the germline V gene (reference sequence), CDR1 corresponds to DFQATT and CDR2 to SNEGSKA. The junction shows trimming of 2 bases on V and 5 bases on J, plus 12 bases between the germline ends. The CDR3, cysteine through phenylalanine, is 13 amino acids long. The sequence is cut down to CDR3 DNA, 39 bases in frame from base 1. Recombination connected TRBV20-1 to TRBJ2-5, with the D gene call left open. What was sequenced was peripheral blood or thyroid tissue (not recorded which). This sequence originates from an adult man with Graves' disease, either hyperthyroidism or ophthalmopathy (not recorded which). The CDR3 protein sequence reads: CSARYYGRETQYF. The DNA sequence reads TGCAGTGCTAGATATTACGGACGGGAGACCCAGTACTTC.